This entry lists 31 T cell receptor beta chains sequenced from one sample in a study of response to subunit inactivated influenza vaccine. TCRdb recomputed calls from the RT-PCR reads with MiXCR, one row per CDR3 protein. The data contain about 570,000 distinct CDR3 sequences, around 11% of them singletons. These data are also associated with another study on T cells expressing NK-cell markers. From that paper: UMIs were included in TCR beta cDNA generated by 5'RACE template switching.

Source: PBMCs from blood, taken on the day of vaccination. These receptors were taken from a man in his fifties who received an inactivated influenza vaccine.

The DNA of the CDR3 is TGTGCCTGGACCCCGGGCGGGGGCTTGTATGAAAAACTGTTTTTT. This translates into CAWTPGGGLYEKLFF. V and J are TRBV30 and TRBJ1-4, with D maybe TRBD1 (6 bases). Germline-derived CDR1 and CDR2 are GTSNPN and SVGIG (reference sequence). Deletions cut 4 bases from V and 6 bases from J, with 18 bases between. CDR3 length: 15 residues.

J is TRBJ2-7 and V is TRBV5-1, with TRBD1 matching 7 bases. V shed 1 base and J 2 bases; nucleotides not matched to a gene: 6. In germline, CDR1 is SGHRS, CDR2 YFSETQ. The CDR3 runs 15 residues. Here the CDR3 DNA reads TGCGCCAGCAGCTTGCAACCGGGACAGACCTACGAGCAGTACTTC. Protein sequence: CASSLQPGQTYEQYF.

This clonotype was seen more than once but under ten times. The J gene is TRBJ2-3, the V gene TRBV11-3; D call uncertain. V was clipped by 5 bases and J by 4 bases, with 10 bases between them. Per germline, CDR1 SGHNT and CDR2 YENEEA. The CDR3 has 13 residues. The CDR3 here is CASSTRTADTQYF. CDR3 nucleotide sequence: TGTGCCAGCAGCACCCGGACCGCAGATACGCAGTATTTT.

DNA of the CDR3: TGCGCCAGCAGCTCTAGACTAGCGGGGGGGCTTGAGCAGTTCTTC. Amino acids: CASSSRLAGGLEQFF. The J gene is TRBJ2-1, the V gene TRBV5-1; 14 nucleotides match TRBD2. The CDR3 consists of 15 residues. With 3 bases clipped from V and 9 bases from J, the junction kept 5 bases outside the gene matches. Germline loops: CDR1 SGHRS, CDR2 YFSETQ.

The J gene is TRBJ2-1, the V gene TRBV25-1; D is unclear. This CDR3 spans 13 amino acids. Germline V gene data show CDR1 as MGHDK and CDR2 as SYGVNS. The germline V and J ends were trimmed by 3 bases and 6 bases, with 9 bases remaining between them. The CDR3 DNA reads TGTGCCAGCAGTGAGTCGGCGGTCAATGAGCAGTTCTTC. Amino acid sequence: CASSESAVNEQFF.

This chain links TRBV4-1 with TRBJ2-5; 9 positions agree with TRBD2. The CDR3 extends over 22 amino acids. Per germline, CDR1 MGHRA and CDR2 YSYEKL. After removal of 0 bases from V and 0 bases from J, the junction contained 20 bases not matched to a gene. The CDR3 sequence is CASSQEWPPSERGARYQETQYF. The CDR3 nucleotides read TGCGCCAGCAGCCAAGAATGGCCCCCCTCAGAGCGGGGGGCCCGGTACCAAGAGACCCAGTACTTC.

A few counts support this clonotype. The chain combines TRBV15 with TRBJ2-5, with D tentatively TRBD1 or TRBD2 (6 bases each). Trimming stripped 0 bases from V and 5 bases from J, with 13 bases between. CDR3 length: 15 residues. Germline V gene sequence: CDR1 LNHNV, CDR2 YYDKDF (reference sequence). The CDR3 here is CATSRDLGGGETQYF. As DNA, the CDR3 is TGTGCCACCAGCAGAGATTTGGGGGGCGGGGAGACCCAGTACTTC.

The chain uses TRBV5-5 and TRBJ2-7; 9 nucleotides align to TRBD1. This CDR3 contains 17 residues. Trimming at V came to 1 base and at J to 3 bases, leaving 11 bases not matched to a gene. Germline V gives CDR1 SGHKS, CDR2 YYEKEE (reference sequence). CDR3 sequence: CASSLRVQGAGYYEQYF. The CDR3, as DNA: TGTGCCAGCAGCTTGAGGGTACAGGGGGCTGGGTACTACGAGCAGTACTTC.

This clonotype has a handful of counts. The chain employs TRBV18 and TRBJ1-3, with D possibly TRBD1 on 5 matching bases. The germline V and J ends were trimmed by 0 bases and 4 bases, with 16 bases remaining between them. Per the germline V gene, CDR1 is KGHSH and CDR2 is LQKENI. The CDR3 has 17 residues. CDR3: CASSPPGTGKVGNTIYF. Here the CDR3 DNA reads TGTGCCAGCTCACCACCGGGGACGGGAAAGGTGGGAAACACCATATATTTT.

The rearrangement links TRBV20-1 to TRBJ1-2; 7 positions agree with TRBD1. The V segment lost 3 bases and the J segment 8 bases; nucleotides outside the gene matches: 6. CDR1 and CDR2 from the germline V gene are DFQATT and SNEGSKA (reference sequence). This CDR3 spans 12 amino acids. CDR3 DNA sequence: TGCAGTGCTAGTCGACAGGGTGCCGGCTACACCTTC. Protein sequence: CSASRQGAGYTF.

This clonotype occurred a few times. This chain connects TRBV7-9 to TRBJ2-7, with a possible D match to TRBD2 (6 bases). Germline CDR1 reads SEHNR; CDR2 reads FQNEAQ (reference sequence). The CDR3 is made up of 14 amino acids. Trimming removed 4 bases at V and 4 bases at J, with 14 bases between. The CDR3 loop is CASSSPGVVYEQYF. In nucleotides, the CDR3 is TGTGCCAGCAGCTCCCCGGGGGTCGTATACGAGCAGTACTTC.

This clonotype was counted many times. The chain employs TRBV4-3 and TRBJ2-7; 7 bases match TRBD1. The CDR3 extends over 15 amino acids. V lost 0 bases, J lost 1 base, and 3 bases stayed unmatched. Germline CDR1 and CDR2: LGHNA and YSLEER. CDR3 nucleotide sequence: TGCGCCAGCAGCCAAGATAGGGGGCTTTCCTACGAGCAGTACTTC. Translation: CASSQDRGLSYEQYF.

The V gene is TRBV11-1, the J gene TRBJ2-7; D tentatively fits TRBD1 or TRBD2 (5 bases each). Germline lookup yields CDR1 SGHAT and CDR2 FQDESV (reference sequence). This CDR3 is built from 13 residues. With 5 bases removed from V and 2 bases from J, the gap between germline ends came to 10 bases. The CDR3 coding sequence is TGTGCCAGCAGCGCCAGAGGGGCCTACGAGCAGTACTTC. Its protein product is CASSARGAYEQYF.

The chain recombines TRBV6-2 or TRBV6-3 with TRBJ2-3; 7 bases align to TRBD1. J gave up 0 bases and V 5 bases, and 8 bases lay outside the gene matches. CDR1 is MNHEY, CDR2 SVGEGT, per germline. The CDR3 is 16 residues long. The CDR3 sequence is CASSPRTGLSTDTQYF. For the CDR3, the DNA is TGTGCCAGCAGTCCCCGGACAGGACTTAGCACAGATACGCAGTATTTT.

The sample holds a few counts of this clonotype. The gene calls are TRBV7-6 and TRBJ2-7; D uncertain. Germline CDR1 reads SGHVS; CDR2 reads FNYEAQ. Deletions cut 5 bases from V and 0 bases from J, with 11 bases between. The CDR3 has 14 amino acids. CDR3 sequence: CASSITESSYEQYF. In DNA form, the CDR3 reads TGTGCCAGCAGCATAACAGAGAGCTCCTACGAGCAGTACTTC.

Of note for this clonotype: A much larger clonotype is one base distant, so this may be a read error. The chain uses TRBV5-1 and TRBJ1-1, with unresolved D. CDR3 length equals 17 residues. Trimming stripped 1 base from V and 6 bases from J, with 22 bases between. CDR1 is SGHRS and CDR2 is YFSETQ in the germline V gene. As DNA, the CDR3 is TGCGCCAGCAGCTTGACCTTTCCGGCACCCATCGGCTCTGAAGCTTTCTTT. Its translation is CASSLTFPAPIGSEAFF.

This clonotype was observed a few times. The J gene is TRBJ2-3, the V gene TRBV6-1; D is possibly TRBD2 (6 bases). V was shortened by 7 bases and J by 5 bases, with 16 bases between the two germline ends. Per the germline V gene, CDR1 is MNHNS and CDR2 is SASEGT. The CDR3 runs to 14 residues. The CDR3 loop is CASKFRGLEDTQYF. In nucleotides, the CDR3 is TGTGCCAGCAAATTTCGGGGGTTGGAAGATACGCAGTATTTT.

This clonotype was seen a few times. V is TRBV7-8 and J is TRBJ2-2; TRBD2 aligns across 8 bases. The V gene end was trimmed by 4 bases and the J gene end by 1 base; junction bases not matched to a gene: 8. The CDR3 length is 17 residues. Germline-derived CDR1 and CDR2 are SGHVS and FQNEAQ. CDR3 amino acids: CASSSKSGSLNTGELFF. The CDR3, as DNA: TGTGCCAGCAGCTCCAAAAGCGGGAGCCTGAACACCGGGGAGCTGTTTTTT.

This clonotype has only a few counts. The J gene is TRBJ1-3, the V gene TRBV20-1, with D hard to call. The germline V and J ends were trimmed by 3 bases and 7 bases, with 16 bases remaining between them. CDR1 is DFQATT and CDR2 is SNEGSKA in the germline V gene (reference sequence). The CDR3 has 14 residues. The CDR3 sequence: CSASVFGEWNTIYF. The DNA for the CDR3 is TGCAGTGCTAGTGTGTTCGGGGAGTGGAACACCATATATTTT.

CDR3 sequence: CASSSGTVRYEQYF. CDR3 sequence (DNA): TGTGCCAGCAGTTCCGGGACCGTTCGGTACGAGCAGTACTTC. V and J are TRBV12-3 or TRBV12-4 and TRBJ2-7; D could derive from TRBD1 or TRBD2 (5 bases each). This CDR3 comprises 14 residues. Trimming shortened V by 4 bases and J by 4 bases, and 14 bases separated the two germline ends.

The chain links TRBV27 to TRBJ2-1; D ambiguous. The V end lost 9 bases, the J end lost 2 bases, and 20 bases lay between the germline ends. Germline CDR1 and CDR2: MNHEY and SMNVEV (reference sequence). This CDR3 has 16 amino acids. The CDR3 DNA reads TGTGCCAGTTCCCTTACCCCCGGTATGCCCTACAATGAGCAGTTCTTC. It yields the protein CASSLTPGMPYNEQFF.

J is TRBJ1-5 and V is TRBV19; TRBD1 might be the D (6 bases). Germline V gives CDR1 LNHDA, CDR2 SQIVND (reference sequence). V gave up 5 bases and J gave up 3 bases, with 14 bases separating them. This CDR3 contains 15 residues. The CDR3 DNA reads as TGTGCCAGTAGTCGCATTCAGGGGAACAATCAGCCCCAGCATTTT. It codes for CASSRIQGNNQPQHF.

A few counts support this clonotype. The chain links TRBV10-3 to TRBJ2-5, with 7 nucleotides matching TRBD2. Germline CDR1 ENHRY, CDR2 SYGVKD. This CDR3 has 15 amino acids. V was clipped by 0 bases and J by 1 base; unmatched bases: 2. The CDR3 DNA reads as TGTGCCATCAGTGAGTCCCGACTAGCCCAAGAGACCCAGTACTTC. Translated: CAISESRLAQETQYF.

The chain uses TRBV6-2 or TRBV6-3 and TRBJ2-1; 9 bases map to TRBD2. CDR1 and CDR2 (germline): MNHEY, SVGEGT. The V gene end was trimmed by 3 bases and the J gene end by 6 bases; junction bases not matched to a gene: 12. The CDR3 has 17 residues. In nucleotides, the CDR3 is TGTGCCAGCAGTTATCGCTTGCTAGCGGGACGGTTCAATGAGCAGTTCTTC. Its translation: CASSYRLLAGRFNEQFF.

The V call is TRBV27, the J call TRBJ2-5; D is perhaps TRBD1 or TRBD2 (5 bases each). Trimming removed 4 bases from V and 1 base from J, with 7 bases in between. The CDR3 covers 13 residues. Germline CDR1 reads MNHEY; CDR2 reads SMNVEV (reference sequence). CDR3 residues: CASSWGSQETQYF. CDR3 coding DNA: TGTGCCAGCAGTTGGGGGAGCCAAGAGACCCAGTACTTC.

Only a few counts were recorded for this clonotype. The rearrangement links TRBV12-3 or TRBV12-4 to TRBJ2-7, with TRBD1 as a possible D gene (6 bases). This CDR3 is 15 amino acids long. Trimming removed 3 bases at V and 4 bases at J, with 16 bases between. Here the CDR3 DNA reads TGTGCCAGCAGTTTGGGTGGGGGCAGGGGTTACGAGCAGTACTTC. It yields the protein CASSLGGGRGYEQYF.

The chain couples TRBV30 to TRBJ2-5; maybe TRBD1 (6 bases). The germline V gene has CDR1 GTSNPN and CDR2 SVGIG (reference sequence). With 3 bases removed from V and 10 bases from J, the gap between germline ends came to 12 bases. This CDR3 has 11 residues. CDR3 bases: TGTGCCTGGAGCACAGGGTGGAACCAGTACTTC. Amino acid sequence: CAWSTGWNQYF.

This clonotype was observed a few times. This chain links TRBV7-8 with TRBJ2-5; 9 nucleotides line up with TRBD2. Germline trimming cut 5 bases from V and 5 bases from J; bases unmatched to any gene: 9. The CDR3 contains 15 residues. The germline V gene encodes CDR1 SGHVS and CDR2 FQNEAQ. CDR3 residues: CASSLSGGTTETQYF. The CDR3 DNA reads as TGTGCCAGCAGCCTTAGCGGGGGAACGACGGAGACCCAGTACTTC.

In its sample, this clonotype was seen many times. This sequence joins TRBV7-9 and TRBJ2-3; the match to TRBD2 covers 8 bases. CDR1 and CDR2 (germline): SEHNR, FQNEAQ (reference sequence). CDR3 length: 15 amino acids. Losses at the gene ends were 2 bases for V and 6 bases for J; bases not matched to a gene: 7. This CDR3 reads CASSLTSSGFDTQYF. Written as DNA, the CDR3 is TGTGCCAGCAGCTTAACGTCTAGCGGGTTTGATACGCAGTATTTT.

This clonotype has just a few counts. DNA of the CDR3: TGTGCCAGCAGCTTTTCGGCGGGGGACACAGATACGCAGTATTTT. Translation: CASSFSAGDTDTQYF. The genes are TRBV7-2 and TRBJ2-3; 7 nucleotides line up with TRBD2. The CDR3 is made up of 15 amino acids. J gave up 2 bases and V 3 bases, and 5 bases lay outside the gene matches. CDR1 is SGHTA, CDR2 FQGNSA, per germline.

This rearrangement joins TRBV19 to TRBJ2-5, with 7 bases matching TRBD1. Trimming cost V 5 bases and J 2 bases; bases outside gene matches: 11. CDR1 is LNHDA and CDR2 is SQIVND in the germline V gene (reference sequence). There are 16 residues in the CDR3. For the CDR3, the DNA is TGTGCCAGTAGTGTTCAAAACGGACAGGTTCAAGAGACCCAGTACTTC. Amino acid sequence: CASSVQNGQVQETQYF. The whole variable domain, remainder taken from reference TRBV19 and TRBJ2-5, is DGGITQSPKYLFRKEGQNVTLSCEQNLNHDAMYWYRQDPGQGLRLIYYSQIVNDFQKGDIAEGYSVSREKKESFPLTVTSAQKNPTAFYLCASSVQNGQVQETQYFGPGTRLLVL.